This T cell receptor (beta chain) was captured by sequencing in a study of T cell responses to AZD1222 COVID-19 vaccine (dated by TCRdb to about 2021). Broadly, across the study: TCR sequencing covered over 230 trial participants: 200 to 210 given two doses of AZD1222 and 26 given two doses of MenACWY control vaccine. Trial participants were enrolled by age into subgroups of 18-55, 56-69 and 70-plus years, and around 140, 26 and 57 TCR-sequenced participants, respectively, were included in these subgroups.

As concerns this clone: The specificity of this receptor is unknown. No base qualities exist here, and no much larger clone lies one base off it.

The time point label, read with the paper, signifies: about 28 days (+/-7) after the second vaccine dose. AZD1222 recipients given second doses at about 4 weeks or at about 12 weeks were pooled, since spike-specific TCR depth and breadth were not found to differ between the two schedules. The vaccinee samples were drawn from two UK trials, COV001 and COV002, one of which was a single-blind randomized controlled phase 2/3 trial testing AZD1222 (ChAdOx1 nCoV-19) in healthy adults. For TCRbeta chain sequencing, PBMC samples were collected from trial participants at day 0 and at day 28 after the second dose. Points the paper makes about the study in general: Reportedly, almost half of the unique spike-specific TCRs recognized epitopes lying outside the regions that are mutated in the B.1.351 and B.1.1.7 variants. After two AZD1222 doses, both the breadth and the depth of spike-specific TCRs were significantly higher than at day 0 and than in MenACWY recipients. CD4 TCRs associated with the vaccine covered the entire spike protein, and the dominant responses were in regions 160-218 and 743-854. No day 14 peak-response samples were available, so repertoires were characterized only after the peak T cell response. Most participants were white British and females outnumbered males, and the authors suggested that clonal diversity may have been underestimated. In the small 56-69-year group, the increase in depth fell short of significance, most likely because of low power. Conclusions about previously exposed vaccinees are limited, since just five or six AZD1222 recipients were seropositive for SARS-CoV-2 at baseline.

V is pared back by 4 bases and J by 4 bases, with 18 bases lying between the germline termini. From the cysteine up to the phenylalanine, the CDR3 has a length of 16 residues. Left in the record is the CDR3 DNA by itself, 48 bases read in frame from the first base. In the germline V gene, CDR1 corresponds to SGDLS and CDR2 to YYNGEE. The CDR3 regions of human TCRbeta chains were subjected to immunosequencing. From the authors' description of their analysis: TCRs in the repertoires were compared against a reference library of SARS-CoV-2-specific TCRs that had been generated with the MIRA antigen-specificity platform. Breadth was defined as the fraction of unique TCRs that were SARS-CoV-2-associated, and depth was defined as the fraction of total T cells that were SARS-CoV-2-associated. Each spike-specific TCR was assigned to its reactive spike region and to a CD4 or CD8 class using the MIRA data. Log10-transformed breadth and depth values were compared by one-way ANOVA with Sidak's multiple comparisons tests. TCRdb provides this immuneACCESS table in a form limited to in-frame rearrangements. Some clones are lacking; in checked studies, under half of them reflect an unresolved V gene, and why the rest are absent is not known. That table gives V, J and clone size, and the DNA gave D and trimming. This sample comprises tens of thousands of clones, about 85% of them detected only once. The ten top clones hold roughly 1.2% of the sample.

Here the chain combines TRBV9 and TRBJ1-3, with the D gene not clear enough to name. The TCR sequence derives from an adult who received the AZD1222 COVID-19 vaccine. Specimen: peripheral blood, collected 28 days after the second AZD1222 dose. The CDR3 region reads CASSPRTAVEGNTIYF. The DNA reads TGTGCCAGCAGCCCCCGGACCGCGGTGGAGGGAAACACCATATATTTT.